This paragraph covers one T cell receptor (beta chain) sequence. RNA transcripts served as the template for amplifying TCR beta CDR3 regions. The TCR CDR3 was amplified in a first-round RT-PCR using the HTBI primer set. TCRdb processed the multiplex PCR reads anew with MiXCR; each CDR3 protein has one entry. The sample has 500,000 to 650,000 distinct CDR3 sequences; about 14% are singletons. The sample originates from a study of T cells in Graves' hyperthyroidism and ophthalmopathy. The V gene lost 2 bases and the J gene lost 14 bases, with 19 bases spanning the gap. Per the germline V gene, CDR1 is MNHEY and CDR2 is SMNVEV (reference sequence). CDR3 size: 15 residues.

V is TRBV27 and J is TRBJ1-6, with D tentatively TRBD1 (5 bases). The clonotype originates from a woman between 50 and 59 years old with Graves' ophthalmopathy. The source material was blood. CDR3 sequence reads: CASSLERQSLYALHF. The CDR3 DNA reads TGTGCCAGCAGTTTAGAGCGACAGAGTCTTTACGCCCTCCACTTT.